This T cell receptor beta chain was identified in a study of blood T cells in healthy people across ages. Study in general: Template switching picked up about one barcoded beta molecule for each two T cells. The study's findings and limits: It was held that diversity estimates obtained from one million T cells represented underestimates. Expanded clonotype shifts may have been confounded, as the donors had an unknown CMV status.

CDR1 MNHNS and CDR2 SASEGT come from the germline V gene. This CDR3 has 16 residues. After removal of 2 bases from V and 1 base from J, the junction contained 4 bases not matched to a gene. With respect to this clonotype: No antigen is known for it.

Then a second PCR, running about 6 to 11 cycles, was carried out with a sample-barcoded 5' primer and a J-beta primer mix. Each cDNA molecule was tagged by a template-switch adaptor that had 12 random nucleotides. TCRdb analysed the 5' RACE reads with MiXCR anew, one entry per CDR3 protein. The sample lists 700,000 to 1,000,000 distinct CDR3 sequences, about 42% seen once, with about 19% in the top ten. The sequence was obtained from a man aged 55-75 years in good health. V is TRBV6-1 and J is TRBJ2-5, with 10 bases matching TRBD2. The specimen was blood. In DNA form, the CDR3 reads TGTGCCAGCAGTGAATACCTAGCGGGGGTCCAAGAGACCCAGTACTTC. Protein product: CASSEYLAGVQETQYF.